This T cell receptor beta chain is drawn from a study of graft-versus-host responses after intestinal transplantation. Points from the study as a whole: HvG clone declines early post-transplant were associated with peak circulating GvH levels.

This CDR3 region has 16 residues. Profiled with immunoSEQ multiplex PCR; TCRdb holds only in-frame clones, not every one. Of more than 65,000 clones in the sample, about 92% were seen once. This clone came up a few times. Its target is unknown. The receptor was isolated from a human donor who received an intestinal transplant. The specimen comprised unstimulated CD8+ T cells sorted from spleen or lymph node cells, sampled before intestinal transplant. The V call is TRBV21-1, the J call TRBJ2-5; TRBD1, as called in the table, went unchecked against the DNA. The end of the DNA is better explained by TRBJ2-7, so the J call may be wrong. TRBV21-1 is marked as a pseudogene. For the CDR3, the DNA is TGTGCCAGCAGCTTTATGGACAGGGACAGCTACTACGAGCAGTACTTC. Residues: CASSFMDRDSYYEQYF.